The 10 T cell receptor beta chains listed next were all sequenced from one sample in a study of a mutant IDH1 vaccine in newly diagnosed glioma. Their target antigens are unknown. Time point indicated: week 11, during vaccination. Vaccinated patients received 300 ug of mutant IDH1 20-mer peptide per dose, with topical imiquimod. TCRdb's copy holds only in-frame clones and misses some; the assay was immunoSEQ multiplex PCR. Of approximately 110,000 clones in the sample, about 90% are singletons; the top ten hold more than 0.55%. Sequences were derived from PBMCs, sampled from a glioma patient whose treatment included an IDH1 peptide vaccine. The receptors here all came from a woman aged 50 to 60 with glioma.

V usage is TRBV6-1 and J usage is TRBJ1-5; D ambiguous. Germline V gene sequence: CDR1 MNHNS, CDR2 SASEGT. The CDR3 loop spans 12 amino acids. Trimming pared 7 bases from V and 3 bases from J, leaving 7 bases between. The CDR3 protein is CASTENNQPQHF. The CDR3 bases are TGTGCCAGCACCGAAAACAATCAGCCCCAGCATTTT.

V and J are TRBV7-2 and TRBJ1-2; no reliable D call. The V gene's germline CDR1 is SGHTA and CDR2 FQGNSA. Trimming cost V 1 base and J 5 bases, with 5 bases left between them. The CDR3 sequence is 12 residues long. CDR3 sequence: CASSLVAYGYTF. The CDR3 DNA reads TGTGCCAGCAGCTTAGTGGCGTATGGCTACACCTTC.

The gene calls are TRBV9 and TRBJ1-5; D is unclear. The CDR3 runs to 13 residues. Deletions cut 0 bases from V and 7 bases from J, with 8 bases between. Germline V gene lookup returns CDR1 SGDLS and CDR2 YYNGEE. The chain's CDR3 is CASSVELGQPQHF. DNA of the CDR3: TGTGCCAGCAGCGTAGAATTGGGGCAGCCCCAGCATTTT. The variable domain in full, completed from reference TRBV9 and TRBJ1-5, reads DSGVTQTPKHLITATGQRVTLRCSPRSGDLSVYWYQQSLDQGLQFLIQYYNGEERAKGNILERFSAQQFPDLHSELNLSSLELGDSALYFCASSVELGQPQHFGDGTRLSIL.

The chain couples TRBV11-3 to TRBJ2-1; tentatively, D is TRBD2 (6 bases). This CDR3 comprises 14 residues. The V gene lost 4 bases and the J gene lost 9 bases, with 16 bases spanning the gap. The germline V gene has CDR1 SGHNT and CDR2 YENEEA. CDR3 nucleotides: TGTGCCAGCAGCTCCTCACTAGCACGGGGTGAGCAGTTCTTC. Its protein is CASSSSLARGEQFF. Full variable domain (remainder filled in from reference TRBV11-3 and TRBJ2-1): EAGVVQSPRYKIIEKKQPVAFWCNPISGHNTLYWYLQNLGQGPELLIRYENEEAVDDSQLPKDRFSAERLKGVDSTLKIQPAELGDSAVYLCASSSSLARGEQFFGPGTRLTVL.

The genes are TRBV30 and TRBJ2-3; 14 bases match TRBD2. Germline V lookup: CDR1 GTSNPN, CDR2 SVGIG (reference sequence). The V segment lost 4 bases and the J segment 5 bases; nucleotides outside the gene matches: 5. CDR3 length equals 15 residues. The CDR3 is CAWNLGLAGVDTQYF. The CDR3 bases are TGTGCCTGGAACCTGGGACTAGCGGGAGTAGATACGCAGTATTTT.

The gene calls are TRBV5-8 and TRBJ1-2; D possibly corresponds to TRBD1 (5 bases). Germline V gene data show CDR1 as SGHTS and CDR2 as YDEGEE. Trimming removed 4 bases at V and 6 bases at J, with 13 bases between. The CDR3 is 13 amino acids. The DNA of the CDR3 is TGTGCCAGCAGCAGGAGGGGTTTCGATGGCTACACCTTC. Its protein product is CASSRRGFDGYTF.

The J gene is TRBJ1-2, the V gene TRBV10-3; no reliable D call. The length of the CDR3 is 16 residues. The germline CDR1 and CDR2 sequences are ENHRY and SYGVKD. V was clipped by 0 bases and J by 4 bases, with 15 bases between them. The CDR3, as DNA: TGTGCCATCAGTGAGTCGGGGTCTAGCCGGGGCTATGGCTACACCTTC. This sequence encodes CAISESGSSRGYGYTF.

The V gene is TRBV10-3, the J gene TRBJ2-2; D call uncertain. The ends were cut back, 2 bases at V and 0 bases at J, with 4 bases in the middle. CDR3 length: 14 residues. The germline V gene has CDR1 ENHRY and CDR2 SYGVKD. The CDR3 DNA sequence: TGTGCCATCAGTGAGCAGACGAACACCGGGGAGCTGTTTTTT. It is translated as CAISEQTNTGELFF.

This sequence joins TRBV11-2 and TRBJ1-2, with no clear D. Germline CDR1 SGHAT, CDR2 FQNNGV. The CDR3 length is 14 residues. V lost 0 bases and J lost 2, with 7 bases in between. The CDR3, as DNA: TGTGCCAGCAGCTTAGAGGGATACAACTATGGCTACACCTTC. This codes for CASSLEGYNYGYTF.

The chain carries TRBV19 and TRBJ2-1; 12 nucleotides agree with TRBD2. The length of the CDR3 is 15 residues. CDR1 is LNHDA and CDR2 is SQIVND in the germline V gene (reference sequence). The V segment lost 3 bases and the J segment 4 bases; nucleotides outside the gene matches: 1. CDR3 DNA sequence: TGTGCCAGTAGTATGACTAGCGGGGGATACAATGAGCAGTTCTTC. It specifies CASSMTSGGYNEQFF.